This record looks at one TCR beta chain sequence and its context. Germline CDR1 reads SGHNT; CDR2 reads YENEEA. This CDR3 has 15 amino acids. Trimming removed 5 bases at V and 0 bases at J, with 14 bases between. PCR primers comprised 60 Vbeta and 13 Jbeta primers. Produced via immunoSEQ multiplex PCR; TCRdb's table is partial and in-frame only. The table includes tens of thousands of clones, more than 70% detected once. The data originate from a study of cytomegalovirus exposure and HLA in healthy donors. Sequencing used PBMCs. The chain joins TRBV11-3 to TRBJ2-7, with TRBD1 as a possible D gene (6 bases). This receptor was taken from a man aged 45 to 65 in good health and CMV-seropositive. The CDR3 is CASSKRQEYSYEQYF. The CDR3 nucleotides read TGTGCCAGCAGCAAGAGACAGGAGTACTCCTACGAGCAGTACTTC.